The 25 T cell receptor beta chains reported below all come from one sample, sequenced in a study of blood T cell repertoires in COVID-19. The assay was immunoSEQ multiplex PCR, and TCRdb's table has in-frame clones only and misses some. The data contain about 230,000 clones, 70% to 90% of them singletons. The material sequenced was peripheral blood. These receptors were taken from a man in his fifties with COVID-19, enrolled during active disease.

This sequence joins TRBV7-2 and TRBJ2-7, with TRBD2 matching over 7 bases. The CDR3 contains 13 residues. CDR1 is SGHTA, CDR2 FQGNSA, per germline. V shed 7 bases, J shed 5 bases, and the junction held 8 bases outside the gene matches. The CDR3 coding sequence is TGTGCCAGCAACTATGGGAGGGCGGACGAGCAGTACTTC. This codes for CASNYGRADEQYF.

J is TRBJ2-2 and V is TRBV19; 12 nucleotides line up with TRBD2. Germline loops: CDR1 LNHDA, CDR2 SQIVND (reference sequence). The CDR3 totals 22 residues. Trimming removed 2 bases from V and 1 base from J; junction bases left unmatched: 17. The CDR3 sequence is CASSIRGLAGRSTFRNTGELFF. Here the CDR3 DNA reads TGTGCCAGTAGTATAAGAGGACTAGCGGGGAGAAGTACCTTCAGGAACACCGGGGAGCTGTTTTTT.

The chain couples TRBV10-3 to TRBJ2-7; 9 bases are shared with TRBD1. The CDR3 is made up of 13 amino acids. With 6 bases clipped from V and 6 bases from J, the junction kept 6 bases outside the gene matches. Germline V CDR1 and CDR2: ENHRY, SYGVKD. The CDR3 nucleotides are TGTGCCATCAGGACCGGGACAGGGTTCGAGCAGTACTTC. Its protein is CAIRTGTGFEQYF.

The chain is built from TRBV7-2 and TRBJ2-7; maybe TRBD2 (5 bases). Deletions cut 1 base from V and 3 bases from J, with 16 bases between. This CDR3 spans 16 amino acids. CDR1 and CDR2 from the germline V gene are SGHTA and FQGNSA. CDR3 DNA: TGTGCCAGCAGCTTAGGGCGGGCCGCTGGACTCTACGAGCAGTACTTC. Translated, it gives CASSLGRAAGLYEQYF.

The chain is built from TRBV29-1 and TRBJ1-1; no firm D call. Germline-derived CDR1 and CDR2 are SQVTM and ANQGSEA. The CDR3 spans 13 residues. The ends were cut back, 7 bases at V and 5 bases at J, with 17 bases in the middle. Here the CDR3 DNA reads TGCAGCGCCCTCCTGGGCCCCAGAACTGAAGCTTTCTTT. This encodes CSALLGPRTEAFF. The whole variable domain, remainder taken from reference TRBV29-1 and TRBJ1-1, is SAVISQKPSRDICQRGTSLTIQCQVDSQVTMMFWYRQQPGQSLTLIATANQGSEATYESGFVIDKFPISRPNLTFSTLTVSNMSPEDSSIYLCSALLGPRTEAFFGQGTRLTVV.

This clone was found many times. This rearrangement joins TRBV15 to TRBJ2-7, with a tentative D call TRBD2 (6 bases). Germline lookup yields CDR1 LNHNV and CDR2 YYDKDF (reference sequence). Trimming removed 5 bases from V and 3 bases from J, with 17 bases in between. CDR3 length equals 15 residues. CDR3 in DNA: TGTGCCACCAGCGGAAGAAGCGGGCGAAACTACGAGCAGTACTTC. Residues: CATSGRSGRNYEQYF. The full variable domain, in which reference TRBV15 and TRBJ2-7 provide the parts outside the CDR3, is DAMVIQNPRYQVTQFGKPVTLSCSQTLNHNVMYWYQQKSSQAPKLLFHYYDKDFNNEADTPDNFQSRRPNTSFCFLDIRSPGLGDTAMYLCATSGRSGRNYEQYFGPGTRLTVT.

The V gene is TRBV5-1, the J gene TRBJ2-3, with unresolved D. V was trimmed by 0 bases and J by 1 base, leaving 9 bases between them. CDR1 and CDR2 from the germline V gene are SGHRS and YFSETQ. The CDR3 is 15 residues long. For the CDR3, the DNA is TGCGCCAGCAGCTTGGCCTCCGGAGGCACAGATACGCAGTATTTT. This sequence encodes CASSLASGGTDTQYF. Full variable domain (missing parts from reference TRBV5-1 and TRBJ2-3): KAGVTQTPRYLIKTRGQQVTLSCSPISGHRSVSWYQQTPGQGLQFLFEYFSETQRNKGNFPGRFSGRQFSNSRSEMNVSTLELGDSALYLCASSLASGGTDTQYFGPGTRLTVL.

The J gene is TRBJ2-1, the V gene TRBV13; no clear D. Germline V gene data show CDR1 as PRHDT and CDR2 as FYEKMQ (reference sequence). The V and J ends lost 1 base and 8 bases respectively, with 3 bases between them. The CDR3 has 11 residues. The CDR3 loop reads CASSLDYEQFF. Written as DNA, the CDR3 is TGTGCCAGCAGCTTAGACTATGAGCAGTTCTTC.

The chain joins TRBV10-3 to TRBJ1-1; 7 bases are shared with TRBD1. The CDR3 is 15 residues long. Germline CDR1 ENHRY, CDR2 SYGVKD. The V gene end was trimmed by 4 bases and the J gene end by 8 bases; junction bases not matched to a gene: 13. Written as DNA, the CDR3 is TGTGCCATCAGTGCCCACGGGGCAGAACAGGGGGAAGCTTTCTTT. This codes for CAISAHGAEQGEAFF.

This chain links TRBV10-3 with TRBJ2-2; TRBD2 agrees at 9 bases. V gave up 4 bases and J gave up 2 bases; unmatched junction bases: 2. CDR1 and CDR2 (germline): ENHRY, SYGVKD. The CDR3 spans 15 residues. CDR3 loop: CAISASGVNTGELFF. CDR3 DNA: TGTGCCATCAGTGCTAGCGGGGTTAACACCGGGGAGCTGTTTTTT.

The rearrangement uses TRBV6-6 and TRBJ2-7; possible D gene TRBD2, 5 bases. This CDR3 is 17 amino acids long. The V and J ends lost 5 bases and 1 base respectively, with 21 bases between them. The germline gives CDR1 MNHNY, CDR2 SVGAGI (reference sequence). CDR3: CASSPLASGRGSYEQYF. The CDR3 DNA reads TGTGCCAGCAGTCCGCTAGCCTCAGGTCGGGGATCCTACGAGCAGTACTTC.

The chain uses TRBV9 and TRBJ2-6, with 8 bases lining up with TRBD2. From germline, CDR1 is SGDLS and CDR2 YYNGEE. After removal of 4 bases from V and 0 bases from J, the junction contained 9 bases not matched to a gene. This CDR3 has 18 residues. The CDR3 sequence is CASSPRGGVISGANVLTF. The DNA of the CDR3 is TGTGCCAGCAGCCCCCGGGGGGGGGTGATCTCTGGGGCCAACGTCCTGACTTTC.

The chain recombines TRBV5-1 with TRBJ2-7; 8 bases are a match to TRBD2. The trim removed 5 bases at V and 2 bases at J, leaving 12 bases unmatched. CDR1 SGHRS and CDR2 YFSETQ come from the germline V gene. This CDR3 has 16 amino acids. DNA for the CDR3: TGCGCCAGCAGGGCCGGGACTAGGACATCGGCCTACGAGCAGTACTTC. Translating gives CASRAGTRTSAYEQYF.

The chain joins TRBV3-1 (or the pseudogene TRBV3-2) to TRBJ1-2, with D tentatively TRBD1 (5 bases). V lost 0 bases and J 2 bases, leaving 7 bases between the germline ends. This CDR3 has 14 residues. Germline lookup yields CDR1 LGHDT and CDR2 YNNKEL (reference sequence). The CDR3 coding sequence is TGTGCCAGCAGCCAAGATTCAGGGAACTATGGCTACACCTTC. Translation: CASSQDSGNYGYTF.

The chain joins TRBV10-1 to TRBJ1-1; D possibly corresponds to TRBD1 (5 bases). This CDR3 region has 13 residues. V was shortened by 4 bases and J by 1 base, with 7 bases between the two germline ends. Germline loops: CDR1 WNHNN, CDR2 SYGVQD (reference sequence). The CDR3 loop is CASSVGQNTEAFF. DNA for the CDR3: TGCGCCAGCAGTGTAGGACAGAACACTGAAGCTTTCTTT.

The chain carries TRBV28 and TRBJ2-2, with TRBD1 identical over 7 bases. This CDR3 is built from 15 residues. J gave up 0 bases and V 6 bases, and 4 bases lay outside the gene matches. The germline CDR1 and CDR2 sequences are MDHEN and SYDVKM. CDR3 residues: CASRQGNSNTGELFF. The CDR3 region has the DNA TGTGCCAGCAGACAGGGGAACTCGAACACCGGGGAGCTGTTTTTT.

The genes are TRBV7-9 and TRBJ2-7; D is unresolved. Germline V gene sequence: CDR1 SEHNR, CDR2 FQNEAQ (reference sequence). This CDR3 has 12 amino acids. V lost 1 base, J lost 7 bases, and 8 bases lay in between. The CDR3 sequence: CASSLESPEQYF. For the CDR3, the DNA is TGTGCCAGCAGCTTAGAATCCCCGGAGCAGTACTTC.

The chain recombines TRBV7-6 with TRBJ2-5; 9 bases fit TRBD2. This CDR3 is 16 amino acids long. CDR1 and CDR2 from the germline V gene are SGHVS and FNYEAQ. V gave up 0 bases and J gave up 4 bases; unmatched junction bases: 6. This chain's CDR3 is CASSLAAGGPGETQYF. CDR3 nucleotides: TGTGCCAGCAGCTTAGCGGCGGGGGGGCCTGGAGAGACCCAGTACTTC. Variable domain in full (rest from reference TRBV7-6 and TRBJ2-5): GAGVSQSPRYKVTKRGQDVALRCDPISGHVSLYWYRQALGQGPEFLTYFNYEAQQDKSGLPNDRFSAERPEGSISTLTIQRTEQRDSAMYRCASSLAAGGPGETQYFGPGTRLLVL.

The chain employs TRBV9 and TRBJ1-2, with 10 bases lining up with TRBD1. This CDR3 has 15 residues. With 3 bases clipped from V and 8 bases from J, the junction kept 10 bases outside the gene matches. Germline V gene lookup returns CDR1 SGDLS and CDR2 YYNGEE. The CDR3 DNA follows: TGTGCCAGCAGCGCCAGGGACAGGGGAGAGGAGGGCTACACCTTC. The encoded protein is CASSARDRGEEGYTF.

The rearrangement joins TRBV11-2 to TRBJ2-3; 9 bases are shared with TRBD1. The V and J ends lost 3 bases and 0 bases, in that order; junction bases with no gene match: 1. The length of the CDR3 is 15 residues. CDR1 and CDR2 from the germline V gene are SGHAT and FQNNGV. CDR3 bases: TGTGCCAGCAGCTTGGGACAGGGAAGCACAGATACGCAGTATTTT. Translation: CASSLGQGSTDTQYF.

The V call is TRBV9, the J call TRBJ1-1, with D perhaps matching TRBD1 (6 bases). This CDR3 contains 15 residues. Deletions cut 5 bases from V and 1 base from J, with 15 bases between. Germline V CDR1 and CDR2: SGDLS, YYNGEE. Written as DNA, the CDR3 is TGTGCCAGCAGACCCGACAGGCTAGGGAACACTGAAGCTTTCTTT. Protein product: CASRPDRLGNTEAFF.

This sequence joins TRBV25-1 and TRBJ1-6; no reliable D call. Trimming cost V 6 bases and J 0 bases, with 3 bases left between them. Looked up from germline, CDR1 is MGHDK and CDR2 is SYGVNS. The CDR3 is made up of 13 amino acids. CDR3 in DNA: TGTGCCAGCAGGAGCTCCTATAATTCACCCCTCCACTTT. Amino acids: CASRSSYNSPLHF.

This sequence joins TRBV5-4 and TRBJ2-3; tentatively, D is TRBD1 (5 bases). The CDR3 totals 14 residues. Germline-derived CDR1 and CDR2 are SGHNT and YYREEE (reference sequence). Trimming cost V 4 bases and J 2 bases, with 11 bases left between them. The CDR3 DNA follows: TGTGCCAGCAGCCCCGACAGAAACACAGATACGCAGTATTTT. It codes for CASSPDRNTDTQYF.

V is TRBV11-2 and J is TRBJ1-3; D might be TRBD1 (6 bases). CDR1 and CDR2 (germline): SGHAT, FQNNGV. V lost 5 bases, J lost 4 bases, and 24 bases lay in between. CDR3 size: 18 residues. CDR3: CASSRRVRSGAQGNTIYF. In nucleotides, the CDR3 is TGTGCCAGCAGCCGTAGAGTCCGTTCAGGGGCGCAGGGAAACACCATATATTTT.

The CDR3 here is CAIAGTGGDGYTF. In DNA, the CDR3 is TGTGCCATAGCCGGGACAGGGGGGGATGGCTACACCTTC. The chain has TRBV10-3 and TRBJ1-2, with 11 bases that match TRBD1. The CDR3 runs to 13 residues. The germline gives CDR1 ENHRY, CDR2 SYGVKD. The trim removed 9 bases at V and 6 bases at J, leaving 6 bases unmatched.